The 14 T cell receptor beta chains below were found in one sample sequenced in a study of cytomegalovirus exposure and HLA in healthy donors. PCR amplification relied on 60 Vbeta primers (plus 13 Jbeta primers). The method was immunoSEQ multiplex PCR; TCRdb's version includes in-frame clones alone and lacks a portion of them. With nearly 200,000 clones in the sample, the ten largest clones hold less than 0.85%. Sequenced material: PBMCs. The receptors come from a boy aged 10-17 years in good health and CMV-seronegative.

The rearrangement joins TRBV5-5 to TRBJ1-5; maybe TRBD1 (6 bases). V shed 0 bases and J shed 4 bases, with 20 bases lying between them. CDR3 length equals 18 residues. Per the germline V gene, CDR1 is SGHKS and CDR2 is YYEKEE (reference sequence). In DNA, the CDR3 is TGTGCCAGCAGCTTGGGTCCCAGGGGAGGGTATTGGAATCAGCCCCAGCATTTT. It yields the protein CASSLGPRGGYWNQPQHF.

V is TRBV4-1 and J is TRBJ1-5; the D is unclear. Germline V lookup: CDR1 MGHRA, CDR2 YSYEKL. The CDR3 contains 15 residues. V shed 1 base and J shed 3 bases, with 10 bases lying between them. The CDR3 coding sequence is TGCGCCAGCAGCCAAGTACGGGGAGACAATCAGCCCCAGCATTTT. Translation gives CASSQVRGDNQPQHF.

The chain couples TRBV9 to TRBJ2-3, with 13 positions matching TRBD2. J lost 2 bases, V lost 4 bases, and 7 bases had no gene match. CDR3 length: 17 amino acids. Germline V CDR1 and CDR2: SGDLS, YYNGEE. DNA of the CDR3: TGTGCCAGCAGCACCCGACTAGCGGGGGGTTACACAGATACGCAGTATTTT. Its translation: CASSTRLAGGYTDTQYF.

This chain connects TRBV19 to TRBJ2-2; the match to TRBD2 covers 10 bases. The CDR3 spans 14 residues. Trimming at V came to 5 bases and at J to 7 bases, leaving 4 bases not matched to a gene. The germline gives CDR1 LNHDA, CDR2 SQIVND (reference sequence). The CDR3 coding sequence is TGTGCCAGTAGTTTAGGACTAGCGGTCGGGGAGCTGTTTTTT. Translation gives CASSLGLAVGELFF.

The chain has TRBV7-9 and TRBJ1-1; D remains unclear. V dropped 4 bases and J dropped 0 bases, with 15 bases sitting between them. The CDR3 extends over 16 amino acids. CDR1 is SEHNR and CDR2 is FQNEAQ in the germline V gene (reference sequence). As DNA, the CDR3 is TGTGCCAGCAGCTCACAGCCCCGTCTCATGAACACTGAAGCTTTCTTT. Amino acids: CASSSQPRLMNTEAFF. Full variable domain (rest looked up from reference TRBV7-9 and TRBJ1-1): DTGVSQNPRHKITKRGQNVTFRCDPISEHNRLYWYRQTLGQGPEFLTYFQNEAQLEKSRLLSDRFSAERPKGSFSTLEIQRTEQGDSAMYLCASSSQPRLMNTEAFFGQGTRLTVV.

The V gene is TRBV2, the J gene TRBJ2-5; 7 bases agree with TRBD1. The CDR3 runs 13 residues. V was clipped by 8 bases and J by 4 bases; unmatched bases: 7. Looked up from germline, CDR1 is SNHLY and CDR2 is FYNNEI. The CDR3 loop reads CASGDSRVETQYF. Written as DNA, the CDR3 is TGTGCCAGCGGGGACAGCAGGGTAGAGACCCAGTACTTC.

V usage is TRBV29-1 and J usage is TRBJ2-7, with 10 bases fitting TRBD2. Germline CDR1 reads SQVTM; CDR2 reads ANQGSEA. With V trimmed by 1 base and J by 3 bases, 3 bases remained unmatched. The CDR3 is 14 amino acids. The CDR3 here is CSVEGASGGYEQYF. CDR3 DNA sequence: TGCAGCGTTGAAGGGGCTAGCGGGGGCTACGAGCAGTACTTC.

The genes are TRBV28 and TRBJ2-2, with a tentative D call TRBD1 (7 bases). Germline values: CDR1 MDHEN, CDR2 SYDVKM. V was cut by 3 bases and J by 5 bases, with 16 bases left in between. CDR3 length: 16 amino acids. Written as DNA, the CDR3 is TGTGCCAGCAGTTTGACCGGCAGGGGGGCGACCGGGGAGCTGTTTTTT. It translates to CASSLTGRGATGELFF.

The gene calls are TRBV2 and TRBJ1-1, with D unresolved. Germline loops: CDR1 SNHLY, CDR2 FYNNEI. The CDR3 is 14 residues long. V was trimmed by 10 bases and J by 2 bases, leaving 17 bases between them. CDR3: CATPLGSFNTEAFF. CDR3 DNA sequence: TGTGCCACCCCCTTGGGCTCTTTCAACACTGAAGCTTTCTTT.

The chain couples TRBV4-1 to TRBJ1-4, with 8 positions matching TRBD1. The CDR3 extends over 14 amino acids. From germline, CDR1 is MGHRA and CDR2 YSYEKL. J gave up 17 bases and V 0 bases, and 11 bases lay outside the gene matches. This chain's CDR3 is CASSQDWTGWRTFF. CDR3 sequence (DNA): TGCGCCAGCAGCCAAGATTGGACAGGGTGGAGAACTTTTTTT.

CDR3 nucleotide sequence: TGTGCCAGCAGCTGGGGGGGCTCTGGGGCCAACGTCCTGACTTTC. This encodes CASSWGGSGANVLTF. The chain carries TRBV7-2 and TRBJ2-6; 7 bases map to TRBD2. V dropped 4 bases and J dropped 0; count of bases not matched to a gene: 0. The CDR3 is 15 residues long. Germline CDR1 reads SGHTA; CDR2 reads FQGNSA.

The rearrangement uses TRBV4-2 and TRBJ1-1; 7 positions match TRBD1. This CDR3 spans 16 amino acids. Germline CDR1 and CDR2: LGHNA and YNFKEQ. Germline trimming cut 3 bases from V and 3 bases from J; bases unmatched to any gene: 10. This CDR3 reads CASSQNRGYRDTEAFF. CDR3 in DNA: TGTGCCAGCAGCCAGAACAGGGGATATCGGGACACTGAAGCTTTCTTT.

The J gene is TRBJ2-1, the V gene TRBV7-9; 9 nucleotides agree with TRBD2. CDR1 and CDR2 from the germline V gene are SEHNR and FQNEAQ (reference sequence). V lost 0 bases, J lost 2 bases, and 5 bases stayed unmatched. The CDR3 totals 17 residues. In DNA, the CDR3 is TGTGCCAGCAGCTTAGCGCGGCCTAGCGGGGCCTACAATGAGCAGTTCTTC. Residues: CASSLARPSGAYNEQFF.

The chain combines TRBV18 with TRBJ2-7; weak D call: TRBD2 (5 bases). CDR1 is KGHSH, CDR2 LQKENI, per germline. The CDR3 has 12 amino acids. The germline V and J ends were trimmed by 4 bases and 4 bases, with 8 bases remaining between them. The CDR3 DNA sequence: TGTGCCAGCTCACAAGCGGATTACGAGCAGTACTTC. It is translated as CASSQADYEQYF.